One TCR beta chain is described in this entry. Antigen: not known. Sequencing was performed with immunoSEQ multiplex PCR; in TCRdb, only in-frame clones are kept and a portion is missing. The data contain 200,000 or so clones, 85% to 95% of them singletons. The source of the sample is a study of T cell responses to AZD1222 COVID-19 vaccine. Across the whole study: Timing groups of about 4 and about 12 weeks for second doses were pooled. Study-wide results and caveats: Repertoires were collected only later (after the peak T cell response had occurred). Just 5 or 6 AZD1222 recipients tested seropositive at baseline. Dominant at 160-218 and 743-854, vaccine-associated CD4 TCRs also spanned spike.

The CDR3 loop spans 15 amino acids. Germline assignment: CDR1 MDHEN and CDR2 SYDVKM. V lost 2 bases and J 6 bases, leaving 17 bases between the germline ends. The genes are TRBV28 and TRBJ2-7; D might be TRBD2 (6 bases). This sequence originates from an adult in good health. The specimen was peripheral blood, collected on day 0 of AZD1222 vaccination. The CDR3 reads CASSLGGSVSSEQYF. The CDR3 DNA is TGTGCCAGCAGTTTAGGGGGGTCCGTATCCAGCGAGCAGTACTTC.